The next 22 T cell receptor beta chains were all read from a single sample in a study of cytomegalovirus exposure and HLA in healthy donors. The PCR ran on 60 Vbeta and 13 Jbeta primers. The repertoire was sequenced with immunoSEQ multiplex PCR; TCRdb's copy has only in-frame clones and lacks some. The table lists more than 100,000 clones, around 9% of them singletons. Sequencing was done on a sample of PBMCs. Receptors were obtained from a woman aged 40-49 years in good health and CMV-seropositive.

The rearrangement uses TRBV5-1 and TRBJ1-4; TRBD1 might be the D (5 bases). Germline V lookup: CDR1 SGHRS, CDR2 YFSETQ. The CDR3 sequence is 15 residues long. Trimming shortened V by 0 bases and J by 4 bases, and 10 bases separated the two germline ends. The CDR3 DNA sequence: TGCGCCAGCAGCTTGGCGGGGGTCGATAATGAAAAACTGTTTTTT. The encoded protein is CASSLAGVDNEKLFF. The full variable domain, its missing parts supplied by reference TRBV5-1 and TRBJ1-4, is KAGVTQTPRYLIKTRGQQVTLSCSPISGHRSVSWYQQTPGQGLQFLFEYFSETQRNKGNFPGRFSGRQFSNSRSEMNVSTLELGDSALYLCASSLAGVDNEKLFFGSGTQLSVL.

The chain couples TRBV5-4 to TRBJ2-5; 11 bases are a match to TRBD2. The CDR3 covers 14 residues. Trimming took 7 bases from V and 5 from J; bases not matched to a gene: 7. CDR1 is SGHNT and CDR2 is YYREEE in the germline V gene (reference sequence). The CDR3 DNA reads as TGTGCCAGCGGGCCTCGGACTAGCGGGGAGACCCAGTACTTC. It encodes CASGPRTSGETQYF. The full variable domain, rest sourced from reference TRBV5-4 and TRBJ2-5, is ETGVTQSPTHLIKTRGQQVTLRCSSQSGHNTVSWYQQALGQGPQFIFQYYREEENGRGNFPPRFSGLQFPNYSSELNVNALELDDSALYLCASGPRTSGETQYFGPGTRLLVL.

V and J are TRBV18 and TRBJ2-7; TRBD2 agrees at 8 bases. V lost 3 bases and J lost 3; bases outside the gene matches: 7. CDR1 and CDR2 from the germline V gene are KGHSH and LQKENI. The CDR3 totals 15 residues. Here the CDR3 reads CASSPRGGDSYEQYF. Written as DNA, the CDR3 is TGTGCCAGCTCACCCCGGGGGGGGGATAGCTACGAGCAGTACTTC.

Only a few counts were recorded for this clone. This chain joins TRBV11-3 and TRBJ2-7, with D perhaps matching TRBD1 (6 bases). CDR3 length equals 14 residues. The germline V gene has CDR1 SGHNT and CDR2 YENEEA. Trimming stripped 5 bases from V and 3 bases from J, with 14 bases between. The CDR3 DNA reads TGTGCCAGCAGCCCCAATCAGGGGATCTACGAGCAGTACTTC. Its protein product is CASSPNQGIYEQYF.

The CDR3 region has the DNA TGTGCCAGCAGTCCACAGGGGGCGGTTGAGCAGTACTTC. It translates to CASSPQGAVEQYF. This chain connects TRBV6-6 to TRBJ2-7; 9 nucleotides agree with TRBD1. CDR1 and CDR2 (germline): MNHNY, SVGAGI (reference sequence). The CDR3 totals 13 residues. The trim removed 5 bases at V and 7 bases at J, leaving 6 bases unmatched.

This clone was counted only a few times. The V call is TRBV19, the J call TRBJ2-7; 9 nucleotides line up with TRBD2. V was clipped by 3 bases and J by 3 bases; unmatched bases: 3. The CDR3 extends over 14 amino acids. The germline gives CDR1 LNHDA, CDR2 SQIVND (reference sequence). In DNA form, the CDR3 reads TGTGCCAGTAGTATCCGCGGGGGGGTCTACGAGCAGTACTTC. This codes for CASSIRGGVYEQYF.

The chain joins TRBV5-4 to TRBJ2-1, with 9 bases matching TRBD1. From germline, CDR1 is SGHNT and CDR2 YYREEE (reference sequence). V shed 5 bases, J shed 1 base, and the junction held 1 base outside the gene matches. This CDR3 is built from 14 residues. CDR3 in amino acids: CASRGQGSYNEQFF. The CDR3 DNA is TGTGCCAGCAGAGGACAGGGGTCCTACAATGAGCAGTTCTTC.

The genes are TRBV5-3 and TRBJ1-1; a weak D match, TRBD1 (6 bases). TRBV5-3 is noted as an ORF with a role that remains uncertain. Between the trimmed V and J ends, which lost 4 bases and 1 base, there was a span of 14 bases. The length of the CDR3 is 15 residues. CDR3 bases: TGTGCCAGAAGCCGATATCAGGGGAAGAACACTGAAGCTTTCTTT. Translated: CARSRYQGKNTEAFF.

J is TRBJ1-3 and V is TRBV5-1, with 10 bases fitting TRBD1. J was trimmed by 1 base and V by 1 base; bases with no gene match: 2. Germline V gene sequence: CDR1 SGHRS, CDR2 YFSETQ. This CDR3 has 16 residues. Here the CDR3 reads CASSLWDRGSGNTIYF. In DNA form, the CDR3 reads TGCGCCAGCAGCTTGTGGGACAGGGGTTCTGGAAACACCATATATTTT.

CDR3 nucleotide sequence: TGTGCCAGCAGCTGGGGACAGGATCCCTATGGCTACACCTTC. Its protein is CASSWGQDPYGYTF. The rearrangement links TRBV5-4 to TRBJ1-2; 8 bases match TRBD1. V was pared by 3 bases and J by 4 bases, with 5 bases of the junction left unmatched. The CDR3 spans 14 residues. Germline loops: CDR1 SGHNT, CDR2 YYREEE (reference sequence).

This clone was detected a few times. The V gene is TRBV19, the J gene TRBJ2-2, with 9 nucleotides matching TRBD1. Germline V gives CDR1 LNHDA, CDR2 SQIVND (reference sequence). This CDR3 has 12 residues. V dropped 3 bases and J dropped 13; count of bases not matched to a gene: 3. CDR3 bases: TGTGCCAGTAGTATGGACAGGGGCGGGCTGTTTTTT. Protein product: CASSMDRGGLFF.

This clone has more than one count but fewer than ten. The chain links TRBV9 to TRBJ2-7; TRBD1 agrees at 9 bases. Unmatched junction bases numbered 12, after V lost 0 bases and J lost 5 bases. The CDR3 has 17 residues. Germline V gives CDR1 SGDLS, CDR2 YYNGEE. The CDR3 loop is CASSVAPTGTGFDEQYF. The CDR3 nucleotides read TGTGCCAGCAGCGTAGCTCCCACTGGGACAGGGTTCGACGAGCAGTACTTC.

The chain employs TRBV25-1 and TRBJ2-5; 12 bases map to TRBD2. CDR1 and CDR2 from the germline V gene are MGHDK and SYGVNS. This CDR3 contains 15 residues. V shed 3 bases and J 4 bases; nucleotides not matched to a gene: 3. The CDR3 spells CASSDPTSGGETQYF. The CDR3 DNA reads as TGTGCCAGCAGTGACCCGACTAGCGGGGGAGAGACCCAGTACTTC. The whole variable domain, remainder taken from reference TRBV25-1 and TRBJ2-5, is EADIYQTPRYLVIGTGKKITLECSQTMGHDKMYWYQQDPGMELHLIHYSYGVNSTEKGDLSSESTVSRIRTEHFPLTLESARPSHTSQYLCASSDPTSGGETQYFGPGTRLLVL.

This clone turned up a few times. The CDR3 is CASSLASGGENGYTF. The CDR3 coding sequence is TGTGCCAGCAGCTTAGCTTCGGGGGGGGAAAATGGCTACACCTTC. The chain links TRBV7-2 to TRBJ1-2, with D tentatively TRBD1 (5 bases). The CDR3 loop spans 15 amino acids. The germline V gene has CDR1 SGHTA and CDR2 FQGNSA. Trimming left V 0 bases short and J 6 bases short, with 14 bases between.

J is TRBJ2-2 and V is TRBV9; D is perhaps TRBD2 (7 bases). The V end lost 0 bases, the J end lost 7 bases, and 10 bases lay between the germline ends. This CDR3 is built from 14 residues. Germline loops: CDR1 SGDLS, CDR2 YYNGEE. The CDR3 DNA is TGTGCCAGCAGCGTAGAGGGGGGGGACGGGGAGCTGTTTTTT. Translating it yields CASSVEGGDGELFF.

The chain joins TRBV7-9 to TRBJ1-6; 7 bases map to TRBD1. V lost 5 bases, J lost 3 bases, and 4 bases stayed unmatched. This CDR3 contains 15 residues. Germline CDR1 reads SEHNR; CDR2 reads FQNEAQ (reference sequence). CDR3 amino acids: CASSLGDSYNSPLHF. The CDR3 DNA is TGTGCCAGCAGCCTCGGGGACAGCTATAATTCACCCCTCCACTTT. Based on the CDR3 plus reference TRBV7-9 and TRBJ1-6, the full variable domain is DTGVSQNPRHKITKRGQNVTFRCDPISEHNRLYWYRQTLGQGPEFLTYFQNEAQLEKSRLLSDRFSAERPKGSFSTLEIQRTEQGDSAMYLCASSLGDSYNSPLHFGNGTRLTVT.

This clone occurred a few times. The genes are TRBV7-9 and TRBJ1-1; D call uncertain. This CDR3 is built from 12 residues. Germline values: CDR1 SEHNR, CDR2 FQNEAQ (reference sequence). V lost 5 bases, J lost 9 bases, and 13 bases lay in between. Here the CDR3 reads CASSDSGEKAFF. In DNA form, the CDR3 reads TGTGCCAGCAGCGACTCCGGGGAGAAAGCTTTCTTT.

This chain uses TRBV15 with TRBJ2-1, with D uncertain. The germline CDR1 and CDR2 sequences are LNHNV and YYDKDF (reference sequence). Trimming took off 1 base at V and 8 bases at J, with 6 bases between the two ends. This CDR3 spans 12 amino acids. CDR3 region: CATSRARDEQFF. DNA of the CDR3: TGTGCCACCAGCAGAGCTAGAGATGAGCAGTTCTTC.

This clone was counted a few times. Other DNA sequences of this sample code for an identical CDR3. In DNA form, the CDR3 reads TGTGCCAGCAGCTTATCGGGTCCCGAAGCTTTCTTT. The encoded protein is CASSLSGPEAFF. The chain carries TRBV11-2 and TRBJ1-1; unclear D gene. V was clipped by 2 bases and J by 8 bases, with 9 bases between them. Germline V lookup: CDR1 SGHAT, CDR2 FQNNGV. This CDR3 contains 12 residues.

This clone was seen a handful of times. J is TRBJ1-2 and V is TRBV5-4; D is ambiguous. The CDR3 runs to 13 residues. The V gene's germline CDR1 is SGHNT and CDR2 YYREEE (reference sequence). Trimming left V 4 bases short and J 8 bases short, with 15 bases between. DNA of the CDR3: TGTGCCAGCAGCGTAACCGAGCCGGGGGGCTACACCTTC. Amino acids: CASSVTEPGGYTF.

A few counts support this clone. CDR3 residues: CASSYRQVWASNQPQHF. CDR3 DNA sequence: TGTGCCAGCAGTTATAGACAGGTCTGGGCTAGCAATCAGCCCCAGCATTTT. This chain links TRBV2 with TRBJ1-5; tentatively, D is TRBD1 (6 bases). Germline lookup yields CDR1 SNHLY and CDR2 FYNNEI. CDR3 length: 17 residues. With 5 bases removed from V and 0 bases from J, the gap between germline ends came to 17 bases.

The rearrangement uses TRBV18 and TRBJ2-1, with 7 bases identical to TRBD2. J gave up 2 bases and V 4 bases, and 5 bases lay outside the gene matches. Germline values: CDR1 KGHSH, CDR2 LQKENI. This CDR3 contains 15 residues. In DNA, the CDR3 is TGTGCCAGCTCACTTTCGACTAGCACCTACAATGAGCAGTTCTTC. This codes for CASSLSTSTYNEQFF.